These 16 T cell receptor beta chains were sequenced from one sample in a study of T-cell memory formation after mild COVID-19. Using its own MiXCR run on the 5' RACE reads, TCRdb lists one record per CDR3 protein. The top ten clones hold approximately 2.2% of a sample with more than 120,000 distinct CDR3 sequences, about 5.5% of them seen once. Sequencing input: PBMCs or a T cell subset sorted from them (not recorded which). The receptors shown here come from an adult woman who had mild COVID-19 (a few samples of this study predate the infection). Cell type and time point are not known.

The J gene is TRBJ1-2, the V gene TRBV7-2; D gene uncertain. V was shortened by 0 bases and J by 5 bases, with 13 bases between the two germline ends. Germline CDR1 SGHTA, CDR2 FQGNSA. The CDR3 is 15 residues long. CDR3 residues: CASSLAQVGRYGYTF. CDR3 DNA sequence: TGTGCCAGCAGCTTAGCCCAGGTCGGACGGTATGGCTACACCTTC.

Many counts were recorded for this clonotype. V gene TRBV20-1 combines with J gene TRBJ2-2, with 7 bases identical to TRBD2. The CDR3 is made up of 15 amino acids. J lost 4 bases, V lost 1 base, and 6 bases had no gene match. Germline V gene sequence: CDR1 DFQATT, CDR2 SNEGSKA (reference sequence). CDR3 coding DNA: TGCAGTGCTAGAGTTGCGGGGAGGGGCACCGGGGAGCTGTTTTTT. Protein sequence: CSARVAGRGTGELFF.

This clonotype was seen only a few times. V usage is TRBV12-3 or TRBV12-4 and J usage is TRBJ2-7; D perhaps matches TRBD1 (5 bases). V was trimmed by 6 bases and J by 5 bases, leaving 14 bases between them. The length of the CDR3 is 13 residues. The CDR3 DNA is TGTGCCAGCAGGACCACAGGCCGTGACGAGCAGTACTTC. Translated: CASRTTGRDEQYF.

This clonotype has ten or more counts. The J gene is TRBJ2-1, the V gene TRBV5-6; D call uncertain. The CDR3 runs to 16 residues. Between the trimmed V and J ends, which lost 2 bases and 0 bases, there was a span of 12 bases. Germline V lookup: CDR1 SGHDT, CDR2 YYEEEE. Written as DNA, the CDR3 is TGTGCCAGCAGCTTCGCACGAAGGAGCTCCTACAATGAGCAGTTCTTC. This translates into CASSFARRSSYNEQFF.

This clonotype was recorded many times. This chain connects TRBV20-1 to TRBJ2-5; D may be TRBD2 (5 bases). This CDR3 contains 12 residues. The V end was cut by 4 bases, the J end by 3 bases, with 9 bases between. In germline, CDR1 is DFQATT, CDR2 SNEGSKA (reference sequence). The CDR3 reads CSAISGKETQYF. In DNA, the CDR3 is TGCAGTGCTATATCCGGGAAAGAGACCCAGTACTTC.

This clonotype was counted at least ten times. CDR3 sequence reads: CASSQPGQGYQETQYF. Written as DNA, the CDR3 is TGCGCCAGCAGCCAGCCGGGACAGGGATACCAAGAGACCCAGTACTTC. V is TRBV4-1 and J is TRBJ2-5; 9 bases are a match to TRBD1. This CDR3 has 16 residues. Germline V CDR1 and CDR2: MGHRA, YSYEKL. V shed 3 bases and J 0 bases; nucleotides not matched to a gene: 5.

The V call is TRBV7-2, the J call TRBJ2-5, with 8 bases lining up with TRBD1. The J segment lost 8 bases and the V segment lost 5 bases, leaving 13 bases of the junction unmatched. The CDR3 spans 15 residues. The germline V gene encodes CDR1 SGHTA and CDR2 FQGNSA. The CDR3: CASSELQGGLGTQYF. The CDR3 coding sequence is TGTGCCAGCAGCGAACTACAGGGGGGCCTTGGCACCCAGTACTTC.

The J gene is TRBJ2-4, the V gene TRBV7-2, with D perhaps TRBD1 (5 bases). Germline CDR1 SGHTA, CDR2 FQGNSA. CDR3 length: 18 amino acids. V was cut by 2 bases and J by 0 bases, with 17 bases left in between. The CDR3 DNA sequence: TGTGCCAGCAGCTTAATGGGGTTAACAGGAGTAGCCAAAAACATTCAGTACTTC. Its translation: CASSLMGLTGVAKNIQYF.

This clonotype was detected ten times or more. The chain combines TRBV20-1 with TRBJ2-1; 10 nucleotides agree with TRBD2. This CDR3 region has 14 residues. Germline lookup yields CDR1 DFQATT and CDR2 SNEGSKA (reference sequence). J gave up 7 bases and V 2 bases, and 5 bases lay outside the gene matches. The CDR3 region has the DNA TGCAGTGCTAGACTAGCGGGAGTTAAAAATGAGCAGTTCTTC. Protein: CSARLAGVKNEQFF.

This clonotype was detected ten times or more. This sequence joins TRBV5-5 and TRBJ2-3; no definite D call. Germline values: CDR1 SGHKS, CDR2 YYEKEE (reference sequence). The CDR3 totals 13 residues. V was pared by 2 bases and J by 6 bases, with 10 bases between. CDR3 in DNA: TGTGCCAGCAGCTTTACAGAATACGATACGCAGTATTTT. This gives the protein CASSFTEYDTQYF. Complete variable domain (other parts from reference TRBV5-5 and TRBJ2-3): DAGVTQSPTHLIKTRGQQVTLRCSPISGHKSVSWYQQVLGQGPQFIFQYYEKEERGRGNFPDRFSARQFPNYSSELNVNALLLGDSALYLCASSFTEYDTQYFGPGTRLTVL.

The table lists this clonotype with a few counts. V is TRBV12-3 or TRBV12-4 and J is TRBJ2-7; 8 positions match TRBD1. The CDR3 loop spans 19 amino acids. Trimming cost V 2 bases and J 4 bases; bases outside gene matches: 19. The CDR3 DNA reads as TGTGCCAGCAGTTTATGGGCAGGGGGCTTTAGGCAAAAGAGGTACGAGCAGTACTTC. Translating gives CASSLWAGGFRQKRYEQYF.

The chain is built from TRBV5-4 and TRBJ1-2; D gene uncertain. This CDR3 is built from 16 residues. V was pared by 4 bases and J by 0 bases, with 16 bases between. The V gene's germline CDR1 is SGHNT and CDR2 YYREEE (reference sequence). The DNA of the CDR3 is TGTGCCAGCAGCGATAAAGAGGAGAACCCTAACTATGGCTACACCTTC. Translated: CASSDKEENPNYGYTF. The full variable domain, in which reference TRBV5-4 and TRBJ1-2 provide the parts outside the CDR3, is ETGVTQSPTHLIKTRGQQVTLRCSSQSGHNTVSWYQQALGQGPQFIFQYYREEENGRGNFPPRFSGLQFPNYSSELNVNALELDDSALYLCASSDKEENPNYGYTFGSGTRLTVV.

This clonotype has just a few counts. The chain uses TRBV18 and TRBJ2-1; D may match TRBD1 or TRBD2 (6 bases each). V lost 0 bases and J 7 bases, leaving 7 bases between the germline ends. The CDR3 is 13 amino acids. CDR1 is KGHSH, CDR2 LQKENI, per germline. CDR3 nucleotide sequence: TGTGCCAGCTCACCACCAGGGGGGAATGAGCAGTTCTTC. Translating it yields CASSPPGGNEQFF.

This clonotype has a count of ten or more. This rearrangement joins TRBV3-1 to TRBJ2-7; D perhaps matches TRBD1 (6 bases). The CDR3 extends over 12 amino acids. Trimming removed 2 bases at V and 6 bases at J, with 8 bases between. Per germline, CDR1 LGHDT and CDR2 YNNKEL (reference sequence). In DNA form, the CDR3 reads TGTGCCAGCAGCCAAAGAGGGGGCGAGCAGTACTTC. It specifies CASSQRGGEQYF.

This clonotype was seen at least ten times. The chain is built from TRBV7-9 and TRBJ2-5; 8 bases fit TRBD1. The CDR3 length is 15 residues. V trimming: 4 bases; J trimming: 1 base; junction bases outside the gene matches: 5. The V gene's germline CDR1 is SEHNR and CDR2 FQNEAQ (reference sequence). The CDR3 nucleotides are TGTGCCAGCAGCTCCTGGGACAGGAGCCAAGAGACCCAGTACTTC. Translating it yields CASSSWDRSQETQYF.

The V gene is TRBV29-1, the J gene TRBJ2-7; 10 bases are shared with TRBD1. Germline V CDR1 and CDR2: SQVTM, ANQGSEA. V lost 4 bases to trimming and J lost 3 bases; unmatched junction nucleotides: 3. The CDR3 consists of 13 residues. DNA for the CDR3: TGCAGCGTTGTGGGGGACAGGGGCTACGAGCAGTACTTC. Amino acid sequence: CSVVGDRGYEQYF.